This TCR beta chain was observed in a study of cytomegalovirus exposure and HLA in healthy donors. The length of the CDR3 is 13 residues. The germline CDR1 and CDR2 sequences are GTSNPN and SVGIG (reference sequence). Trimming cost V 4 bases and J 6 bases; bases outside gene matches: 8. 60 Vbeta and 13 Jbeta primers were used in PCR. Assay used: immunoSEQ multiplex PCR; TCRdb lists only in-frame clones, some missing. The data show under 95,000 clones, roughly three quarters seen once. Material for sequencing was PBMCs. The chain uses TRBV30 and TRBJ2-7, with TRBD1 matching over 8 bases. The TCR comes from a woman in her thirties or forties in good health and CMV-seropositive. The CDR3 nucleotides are TGTGCCTGGAATGAGGACAGGGTCCCCGAGCAGTACTTC. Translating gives CAWNEDRVPEQYF.